This T cell receptor beta chain originates from a study of CD8+ T cells in alopecia areata. Germline CDR1 and CDR2: PRHDT and FYEKMQ (reference sequence). The V gene end was trimmed by 7 bases and the J gene end by 4 bases; junction bases not matched to a gene: 9. The CDR3 spans 15 residues. The sequencing template was cDNA reverse transcribed from extracted RNA. Using immunoSEQ multiplex PCR, the repertoire was profiled, and TCRdb retains in-frame clones only, with some absent. In the table there are around 65,000 clones, about half of which are singletons. The source is a human donor with alopecia areata. This chain connects TRBV13 to TRBJ2-7; the match to TRBD2 covers 11 bases. The sample in question was CD8+ T cells sorted from blood, obtained at week 0. The DNA of the CDR3 is TGTGCCAGCATCCTTAGCGGGAGGGGCGCGTACGAGCAGTACTTC. This translates into CASILSGRGAYEQYF.